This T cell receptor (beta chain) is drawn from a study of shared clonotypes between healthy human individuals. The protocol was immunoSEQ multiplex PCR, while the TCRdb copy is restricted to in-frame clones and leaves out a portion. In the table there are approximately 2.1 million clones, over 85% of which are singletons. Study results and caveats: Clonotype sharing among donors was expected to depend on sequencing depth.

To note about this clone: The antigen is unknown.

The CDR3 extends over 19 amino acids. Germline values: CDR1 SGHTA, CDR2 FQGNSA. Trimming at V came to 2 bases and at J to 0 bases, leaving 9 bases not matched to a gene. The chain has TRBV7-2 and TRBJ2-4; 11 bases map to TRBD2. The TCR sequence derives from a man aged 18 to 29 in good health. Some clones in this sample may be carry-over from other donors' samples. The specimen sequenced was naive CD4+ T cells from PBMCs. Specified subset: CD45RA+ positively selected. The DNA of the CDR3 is TGTGCCAGCAGCTTACAACTAGCGGGGGCTAAGGCAGCCAAAAACATTCAGTACTTC. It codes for CASSLQLAGAKAAKNIQYF.